The clone carrying this TCR beta chain has more than one count but fewer than ten. Its cognate antigen is unknown. This sample is drawn from a study of T cell repertoires in cytomegalovirus infection. As for the study in general: The authors used CMV epitopes that were HLA-C-restricted (recently identified) and HLA-B-restricted (well studied). CMV infection plus the matching HLA type was flagged by public TCR beta signatures. The study, taken as a whole, reports: HLA-C-restricted CMV clonotypes gave the most frequent clonotype in two of eight donors.

From the reads, TCRdb called clonotypes with MiXCR, one entry per CDR3 protein. The sample shows around 100,000 distinct CDR3 sequences, roughly 31% of them seen only once. This TCR was recovered from a human donor in good health (CMV status not recorded). Some clones in this sample may be carry-over from other donors' samples. The sample here was CD8+ T cells from cultured PBMCs, taken from culture after CMV antigen stimulation.

In DNA, the CDR3 is TGTGCCAGCAGCTCGGAATATAATTCACCCCTCCACTTT. Its protein product is CASSSEYNSPLHF. The genes are TRBV7-9 and TRBJ1-6, with D hard to call. V lost 4 bases to trimming and J lost 4 bases, with 5 bases between them. This CDR3 is 13 amino acids long. Germline V gives CDR1 SEHNR, CDR2 FQNEAQ (reference sequence).